One and the same sample provided the 18 T cell receptor beta chains below, sequenced in a study of blood T cell repertoires in COVID-19. The protocol was immunoSEQ multiplex PCR, while the TCRdb copy is restricted to in-frame clones and leaves out a portion. Among about 170,000 clones listed, roughly 80% were seen once. Sequenced: peripheral blood. Receptors originate from a woman older than 75 with COVID-19, enrolled during active disease.

V gene TRBV5-4 combines with J gene TRBJ2-1, with 11 positions matching TRBD2. CDR1 is SGHNT, CDR2 YYREEE, per germline (reference sequence). This CDR3 is built from 15 residues. V trimming: 3 bases; J trimming: 5 bases; junction bases outside the gene matches: 4. As DNA, the CDR3 is TGTGCCAGCAGCTCGCCGGGACTAGCGGACAATGAGCAGTTCTTC. This translates into CASSSPGLADNEQFF.

A single count supports this clone. V usage is TRBV5-1 and J usage is TRBJ2-7; D gene unclear. Germline V gives CDR1 SGHRS, CDR2 YFSETQ. The CDR3 has 14 residues. V lost 0 bases to trimming and J lost 3 bases, with 10 bases between them. CDR3 sequence: CASSLDSGSYEQYF. Here the CDR3 DNA reads TGCGCCAGCAGCTTGGATTCAGGAAGCTACGAGCAGTACTTC.

This clone was found a few times. The chain combines TRBV27 with TRBJ1-1, with D possibly matching TRBD1 (5 bases). Germline values: CDR1 MNHEY, CDR2 SMNVEV (reference sequence). The V end was cut by 4 bases, the J end by 0 bases, with 9 bases between. The CDR3 is made up of 14 amino acids. CDR3 in DNA: TGTGCCAGCAGTTGGTCGGGGGTGAACACTGAAGCTTTCTTT. As protein: CASSWSGVNTEAFF.

This clone was observed many times. The CDR3, as DNA: TGCGCCAGCAGCCCTTCGGGAGGGCTCCACGAGCAGTACTTC. Translated: CASSPSGGLHEQYF. This rearrangement joins TRBV4-1 to TRBJ2-7, with 8 bases fitting TRBD2. Losses at the gene ends were 4 bases for V and 5 bases for J; bases not matched to a gene: 7. The CDR3 sequence is 14 residues long. CDR1 and CDR2 from the germline V gene are MGHRA and YSYEKL.

The V gene is TRBV4-2, the J gene TRBJ1-2; D gene ambiguous. The CDR3 has 17 residues. Germline V gene sequence: CDR1 LGHNA, CDR2 YNFKEQ. V was trimmed by 0 bases and J by 4 bases, leaving 18 bases between them. The DNA for the CDR3 is TGTGCCAGCAGCCAAGATCACGCGGTAGAGCGGAGCTATGGCTACACCTTC. Encoded protein: CASSQDHAVERSYGYTF.

This chain connects TRBV7-9 to TRBJ2-1; D is unresolved. Trimming took off 5 bases at V and 4 bases at J, with 15 bases between the two ends. Looked up from germline, CDR1 is SEHNR and CDR2 is FQNEAQ (reference sequence). CDR3 length: 15 amino acids. CDR3 protein: CASSPVAEGYNEQFF. The CDR3 DNA reads as TGTGCCAGCAGCCCCGTAGCCGAAGGTTACAATGAGCAGTTCTTC.

This CDR3 reads CASSRPTAYEQYF. The CDR3, as DNA: TGTGCCAGCAGCCGACCGACAGCCTACGAGCAGTACTTC. This chain uses TRBV14 with TRBJ2-7; tentative D call: TRBD1 (5 bases). The CDR3 runs to 13 residues. Germline V lookup: CDR1 SGHDN, CDR2 FVKESK. Between the trimmed V and J ends, which lost 4 bases and 2 bases, there was a span of 9 bases.

The CDR3 is CAISEDHTAKNIQYF. CDR3 sequence (DNA): TGTGCCATCAGTGAAGATCACACAGCCAAAAACATTCAGTACTTC. The V call is TRBV10-3, the J call TRBJ2-4; D gene ambiguous. The germline gives CDR1 ENHRY, CDR2 SYGVKD. The V end was cut by 3 bases, the J end by 0 bases, with 9 bases between. CDR3 length: 15 residues.

This chain uses TRBV21-1 with TRBJ2-7; whether TRBD2, the table's D call, matches the DNA was not checked. TRBV21-1 is assigned pseudogene status. The CDR3 is 18 residues long. The CDR3 DNA sequence: TGTGCCAGCAGCAAAGTGCCACCGGGACTAGCGGGGACCTACGAGCAGTACTTC. Translation: CASSKVPPGLAGTYEQYF.

The rearrangement uses TRBV19 and TRBJ2-1; D might be TRBD1 (6 bases). V dropped 3 bases and J dropped 6 bases, with 15 bases sitting between them. Germline loops: CDR1 LNHDA, CDR2 SQIVND (reference sequence). The CDR3 spans 15 residues. The CDR3 bases are TGTGCCAGTAGTATTGGTGACAGGTACTCCAATGAGCAGTTCTTC. Encoded protein: CASSIGDRYSNEQFF.

The V call is TRBV18, the J call TRBJ2-7, with 8 bases that match TRBD2. V trimming: 4 bases; J trimming: 2 bases; junction bases outside the gene matches: 4. CDR1 is KGHSH, CDR2 LQKENI, per germline. This CDR3 region has 14 residues. DNA for the CDR3: TGTGCCAGCTCACTGACTAGCGATCCCTACGAGCAGTACTTC. This gives the protein CASSLTSDPYEQYF.

This clone has just one count. The rearrangement links TRBV20-1 to TRBJ1-1; no clear D. V lost 3 bases, J lost 11 bases, and 13 bases lay in between. The germline V gene has CDR1 DFQATT and CDR2 SNEGSKA (reference sequence). The CDR3 is 11 residues long. This chain's CDR3 is CSARPGEGAFF. The CDR3 DNA reads TGCAGTGCTAGGCCCGGGGAAGGGGCTTTCTTT.

This clone was picked up a small number of times. The J gene is TRBJ1-5, the V gene TRBV20-1; D is perhaps TRBD1 (6 bases). CDR1 and CDR2 (germline): DFQATT, SNEGSKA (reference sequence). Trimming took 3 bases from V and 2 from J, leaving 14 bases between them. The CDR3 consists of 15 residues. The CDR3 spells CSASAGGAGNQPQHF. CDR3 sequence (DNA): TGCAGTGCTAGTGCGGGGGGCGCAGGCAATCAGCCCCAGCATTTT.

In this sample, this clone turned up once. The J gene is TRBJ2-3, the V gene TRBV19; 8 nucleotides line up with TRBD2. The CDR3 has 16 residues. J lost 3 bases, V lost 1 base, and 6 bases had no gene match. The germline V gene has CDR1 LNHDA and CDR2 SQIVND (reference sequence). The CDR3 loop is CASSIVYTSGTDTQYF. The CDR3 DNA reads as TGTGCCAGTAGTATAGTCTATACTAGCGGTACAGATACGCAGTATTTT.

V usage is TRBV12-3 or TRBV12-4 and J usage is TRBJ2-7; D might be TRBD1 (6 bases). This CDR3 contains 13 residues. V dropped 3 bases and J dropped 6 bases, with 12 bases sitting between them. CDR3 protein: CASSLSGASEQYF. The DNA of the CDR3 is TGTGCCAGCAGTTTGTCAGGGGCGAGCGAGCAGTACTTC.

The chain joins TRBV7-9 to TRBJ2-3, with D possibly being TRBD2 (6 bases). Germline loops: CDR1 SEHNR, CDR2 FQNEAQ (reference sequence). Trimming shortened V by 5 bases and J by 7 bases, and 25 bases separated the two germline ends. The CDR3 spans 17 residues. CDR3 sequence (DNA): TGTGCCAGCAGCCGCGAACCCCGAAGAGGGAGGTTACATACGCAGTATTTT. This encodes CASSREPRRGRLHTQYF.

The genes are TRBV5-5 and TRBJ1-4, with D possibly matching TRBD1 (6 bases). This CDR3 has 12 amino acids. Trimming stripped 5 bases from V and 8 bases from J, with 10 bases between. Per germline, CDR1 SGHKS and CDR2 YYEKEE (reference sequence). Here the CDR3 reads CASSSQGEKLFF. CDR3 bases: TGTGCCAGCAGTAGTCAGGGGGAAAAACTGTTTTTT.

The CDR3 DNA is TGTGCCAGCAGCCAAGGAACAGGGGGCTATGGAAACACCATATATTTT. Translation: CASSQGTGGYGNTIYF. This chain joins TRBV3-1 (or the pseudogene TRBV3-2) and TRBJ1-3; 9 bases align to TRBD1. The CDR3 covers 16 residues. The trim removed 1 base at V and 3 bases at J, leaving 4 bases unmatched. CDR1 and CDR2 (germline): LGHDT, YNNKEL (reference sequence).